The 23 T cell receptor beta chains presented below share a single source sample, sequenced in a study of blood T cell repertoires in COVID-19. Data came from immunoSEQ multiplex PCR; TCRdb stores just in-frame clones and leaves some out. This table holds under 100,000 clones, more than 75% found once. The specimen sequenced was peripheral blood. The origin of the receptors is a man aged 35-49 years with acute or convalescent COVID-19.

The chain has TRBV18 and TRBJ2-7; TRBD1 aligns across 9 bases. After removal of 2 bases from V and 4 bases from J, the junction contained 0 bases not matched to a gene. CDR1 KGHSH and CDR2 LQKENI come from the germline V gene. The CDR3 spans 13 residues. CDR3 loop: CASSPGTGYEQYF. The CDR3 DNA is TGTGCCAGCTCACCAGGGACAGGGTACGAGCAGTACTTC.

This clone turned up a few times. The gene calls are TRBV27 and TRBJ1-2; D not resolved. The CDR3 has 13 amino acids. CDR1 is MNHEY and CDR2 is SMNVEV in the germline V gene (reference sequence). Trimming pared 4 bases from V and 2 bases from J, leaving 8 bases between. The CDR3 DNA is TGTGCCAGCAGTTCCGACAAAAACTATGGCTACACCTTC. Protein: CASSSDKNYGYTF.

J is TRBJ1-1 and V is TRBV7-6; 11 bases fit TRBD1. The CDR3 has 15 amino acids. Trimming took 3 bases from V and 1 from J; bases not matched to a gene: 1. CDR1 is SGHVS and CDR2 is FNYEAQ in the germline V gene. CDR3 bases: TGTGCCAGCAGCTTGGGGACAGGGGGGAACACTGAAGCTTTCTTT. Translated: CASSLGTGGNTEAFF.

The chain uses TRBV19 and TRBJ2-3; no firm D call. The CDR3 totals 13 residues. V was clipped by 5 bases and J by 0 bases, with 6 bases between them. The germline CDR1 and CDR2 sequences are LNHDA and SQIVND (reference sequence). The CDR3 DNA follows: TGTGCCAGTAGTTTGAGCAGCACAGATACGCAGTATTTT. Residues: CASSLSSTDTQYF. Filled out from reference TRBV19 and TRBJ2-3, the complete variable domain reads DGGITQSPKYLFRKEGQNVTLSCEQNLNHDAMYWYRQDPGQGLRLIYYSQIVNDFQKGDIAEGYSVSREKKESFPLTVTSAQKNPTAFYLCASSLSSTDTQYFGPGTRLTVL.

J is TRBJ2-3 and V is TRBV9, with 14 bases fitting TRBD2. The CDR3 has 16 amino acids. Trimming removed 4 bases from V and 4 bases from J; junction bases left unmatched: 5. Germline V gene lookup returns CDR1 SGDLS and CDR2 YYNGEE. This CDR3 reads CASSPGTSGRPDTQYF. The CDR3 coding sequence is TGTGCCAGCAGCCCTGGGACTAGCGGGAGACCAGATACGCAGTATTTT.

The CDR3 region is CASSLGGVPQETQYF. CDR3 in DNA: TGCGCCAGCAGCTTGGGCGGGGTCCCCCAAGAGACCCAGTACTTC. The chain joins TRBV5-1 to TRBJ2-5, with a possible D match to TRBD2 (6 bases). The CDR3 has 15 amino acids. Germline loops: CDR1 SGHRS, CDR2 YFSETQ. V shed 0 bases and J shed 1 base, with 10 bases lying between them.

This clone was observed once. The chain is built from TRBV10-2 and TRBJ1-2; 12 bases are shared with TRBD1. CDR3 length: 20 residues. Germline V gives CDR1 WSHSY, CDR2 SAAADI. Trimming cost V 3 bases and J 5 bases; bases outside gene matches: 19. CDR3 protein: CASSESVPGQGARVGYGYTF. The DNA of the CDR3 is TGCGCCAGCAGTGAATCTGTCCCGGGACAGGGGGCGCGAGTCGGATATGGCTACACCTTC.

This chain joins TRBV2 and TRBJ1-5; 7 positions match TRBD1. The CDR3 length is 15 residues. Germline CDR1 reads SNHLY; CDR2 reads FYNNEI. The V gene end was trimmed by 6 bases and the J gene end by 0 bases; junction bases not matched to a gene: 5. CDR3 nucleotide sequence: TGTGCCAGCAGGGGACAGCGATATAGCAATCAGCCCCAGCATTTT. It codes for CASRGQRYSNQPQHF.

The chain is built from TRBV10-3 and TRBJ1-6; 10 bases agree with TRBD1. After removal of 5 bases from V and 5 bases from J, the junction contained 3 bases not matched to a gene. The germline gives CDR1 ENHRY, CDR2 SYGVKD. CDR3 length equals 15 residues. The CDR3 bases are TGTGCCATCAGTCTGGACAGGGGGAATAATTCACCCCTCCACTTT. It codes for CAISLDRGNNSPLHF.

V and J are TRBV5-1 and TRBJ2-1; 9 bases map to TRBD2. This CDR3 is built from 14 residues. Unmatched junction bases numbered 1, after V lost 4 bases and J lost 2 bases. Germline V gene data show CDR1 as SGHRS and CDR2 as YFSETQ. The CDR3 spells CASSPSGTYNEQFF. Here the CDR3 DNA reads TGCGCCAGCAGCCCTAGCGGGACCTACAATGAGCAGTTCTTC.

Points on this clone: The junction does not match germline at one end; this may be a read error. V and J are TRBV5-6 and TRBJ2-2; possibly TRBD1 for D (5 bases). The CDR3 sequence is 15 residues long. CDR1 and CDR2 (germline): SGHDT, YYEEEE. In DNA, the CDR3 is TGTGCCAGCAGTTTGGTGACAGATGACGGCGGGGAGCTGTTTTTT. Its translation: CASSLVTDDGGELFF.

The CDR3 region is CSASWQSNYGYTF. The DNA for the CDR3 is TGCAGTGCTAGTTGGCAGTCGAACTATGGCTACACCTTC. J is TRBJ1-2 and V is TRBV20-1, with unresolved D. V was cut by 3 bases and J by 2 bases, with 10 bases left in between. Germline V gene lookup returns CDR1 DFQATT and CDR2 SNEGSKA (reference sequence). The length of the CDR3 is 13 residues.

CDR3 in amino acids: CASSLQGRQPQHF. CDR3 sequence (DNA): TGTGCCAGCAGTTTACAGGGCCGTCAGCCCCAGCATTTT. V and J are TRBV27 and TRBJ1-5; tentatively, D is TRBD1 (5 bases). Germline-derived CDR1 and CDR2 are MNHEY and SMNVEV (reference sequence). The V gene lost 2 bases and the J gene lost 6 bases, with 8 bases spanning the gap. This CDR3 has 13 residues.

CDR3 DNA: TGTGCCAGTAGCGGGAGAAAACACGAGCAGTACTTC. Residues: CASSGRKHEQYF. The chain links TRBV19 to TRBJ2-7; D may be TRBD2 (6 bases). The germline gives CDR1 LNHDA, CDR2 SQIVND (reference sequence). The CDR3 is 12 amino acids. V was clipped by 6 bases and J by 5 bases, with 11 bases between them.

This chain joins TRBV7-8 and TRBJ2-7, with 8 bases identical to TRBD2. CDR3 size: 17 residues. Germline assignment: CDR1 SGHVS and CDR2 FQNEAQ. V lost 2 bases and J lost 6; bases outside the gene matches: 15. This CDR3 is CASSLTRPGLGSIEQYF. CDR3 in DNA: TGTGCCAGCAGCTTAACAAGACCGGGACTAGGGAGCATCGAGCAGTACTTC. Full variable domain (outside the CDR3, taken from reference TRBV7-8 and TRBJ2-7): GAGVSQSPRYKVAKRGQDVALRCDPISGHVSLFWYQQALGQGPEFLTYFQNEAQLDKSGLPSDRFFAERPEGSVSTLKIQRTQQEDSAVYLCASSLTRPGLGSIEQYFGPGTRLTVT.

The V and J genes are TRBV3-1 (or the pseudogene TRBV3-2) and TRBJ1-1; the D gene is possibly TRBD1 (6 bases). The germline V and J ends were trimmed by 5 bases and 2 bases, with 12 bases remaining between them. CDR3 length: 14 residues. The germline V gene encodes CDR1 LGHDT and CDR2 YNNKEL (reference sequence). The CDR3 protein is CASSSGTINTEAFF. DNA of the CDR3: TGTGCCAGCAGCTCCGGGACAATTAACACTGAAGCTTTCTTT.

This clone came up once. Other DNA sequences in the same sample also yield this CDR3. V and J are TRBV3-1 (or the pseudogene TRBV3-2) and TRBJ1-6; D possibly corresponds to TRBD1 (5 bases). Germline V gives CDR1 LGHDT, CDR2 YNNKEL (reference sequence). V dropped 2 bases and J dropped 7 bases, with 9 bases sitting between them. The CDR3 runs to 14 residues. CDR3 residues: CASSQRGANSPLHF. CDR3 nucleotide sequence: TGTGCCAGCAGCCAACGCGGGGCAAATTCACCCCTCCACTTT.

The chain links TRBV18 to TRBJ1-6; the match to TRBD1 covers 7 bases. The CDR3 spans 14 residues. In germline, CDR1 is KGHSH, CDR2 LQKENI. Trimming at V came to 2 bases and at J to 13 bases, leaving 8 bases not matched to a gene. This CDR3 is CASSPEKDRRPLHF. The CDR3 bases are TGTGCCAGCTCACCAGAAAAGGACAGGCGCCCCCTCCACTTT.

CDR3 nucleotide sequence: TGTGCCAGCTCACCTGAGGGACTCAGCAATCAGCCCCAGCATTTT. It yields the protein CASSPEGLSNQPQHF. The genes are TRBV18 and TRBJ1-5; possible D gene TRBD1, 5 bases. Germline V gives CDR1 KGHSH, CDR2 LQKENI. V was clipped by 3 bases and J by 1 base, with 10 bases between them. CDR3 size: 15 residues.

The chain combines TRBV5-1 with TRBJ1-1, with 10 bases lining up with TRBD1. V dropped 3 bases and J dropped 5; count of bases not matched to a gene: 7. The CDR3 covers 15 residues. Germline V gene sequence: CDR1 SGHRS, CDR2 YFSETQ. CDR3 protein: CASSSGQGGKTEAFF. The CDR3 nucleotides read TGCGCCAGCAGCTCCGGACAGGGGGGAAAGACTGAAGCTTTCTTT.

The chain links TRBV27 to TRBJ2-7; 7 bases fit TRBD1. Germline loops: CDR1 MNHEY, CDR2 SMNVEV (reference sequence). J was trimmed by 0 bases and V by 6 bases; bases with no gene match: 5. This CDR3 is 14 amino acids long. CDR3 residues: CASRQQGFSYEQYF. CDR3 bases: TGTGCCAGCAGACAACAGGGGTTCTCCTACGAGCAGTACTTC.

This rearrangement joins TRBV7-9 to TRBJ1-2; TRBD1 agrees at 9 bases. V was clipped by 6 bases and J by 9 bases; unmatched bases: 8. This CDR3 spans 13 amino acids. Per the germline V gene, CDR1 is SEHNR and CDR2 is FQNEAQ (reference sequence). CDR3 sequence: CASRVTGGGSYTF. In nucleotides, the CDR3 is TGTGCCAGCAGGGTTACAGGGGGCGGGAGCTACACCTTC.

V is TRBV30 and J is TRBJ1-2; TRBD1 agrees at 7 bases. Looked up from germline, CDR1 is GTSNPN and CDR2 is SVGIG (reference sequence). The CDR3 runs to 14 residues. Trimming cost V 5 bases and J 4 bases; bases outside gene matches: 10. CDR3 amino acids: CAWPEEDRSYGYTF. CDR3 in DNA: TGTGCCTGGCCGGAGGAGGACAGGTCCTATGGCTACACCTTC.